The rows below give T cell receptor beta chains drawn from one sample of a study of T cells in Graves' hyperthyroidism and ophthalmopathy. TCRdb re-derived calls from the multiplex PCR reads in MiXCR, one entry per CDR3 protein. Of about 560,000 distinct CDR3 sequences listed, around 17% were seen once; the top ten hold around 19%. Sample: blood. Receptor source: a woman aged 18 to 35 with Graves' hyperthyroidism. CDR3s include the opening cysteine and the closing phenylalanine or tryptophan. D genes are given only for firm matches. For some rows the clone size is stated as once, few or many, or as a class when expanded; others skip it.

TRBJ1-2 14 TRBD1 many TRBV11-2 CASSLGDRAYGYTF TGTGCCAGCAGCTTAGGGGACAGGGCCTATGGCTACACCTTC
TRBJ2-1 14 TRBD1 few TRBV5-1 CASSERTGDNEQFF TGCGCCAGCAGCGAGAGGACAGGGGATAATGAGCAGTTCTTC
TRBJ2-2 15 - many TRBV5-1 CASSRSGANTGELFF TGCGCCAGCAGCCGATCAGGCGCGAACACCGGGGAGCTGTTTTTT
TRBJ1-2 17 TRBD1 - TRBV28 CASSLLGQVGTNYAYTF TGTGCCAGCAGTTTATTGGGACAGGTCGGGACTAACTATGCCTACACCTTC
TRBJ2-2 12 - few TRBV12-3/TRBV12-4 CASPTHTGELFF TGTGCCAGCCCGACACACACCGGGGAGCTGTTTTTT
TRBJ1-1 15 TRBD1 - TRBV19 CASQRQGGLNTEAFF TGTGCCAGTCAACGACAGGGGGGGTTGAACACTGAAGCTTTCTTT
TRBJ1-2 14 - - TRBV7-2 CASSLDSSNYGYTF TGTGCCAGCAGCTTAGACAGCTCTAACTATGGCTACACCTTC
TRBJ2-5 14 TRBD1 many TRBV2 CASRPPQGRETQYF TGTGCCAGCAGGCCTCCACAGGGGAGAGAGACCCAGTACTTC
TRBJ2-7 14 - many TRBV12-3/TRBV12-4 CASSLLSSSYEQYF TGTGCCAGCAGTTTACTGAGCAGCTCCTACGAGCAGTACTTC
TRBJ2-7 15 TRBD2 - TRBV14 CASRATSGSSYEQYF TGTGCCAGCAGGGCAACTAGCGGGAGCTCCTACGAGCAGTACTTC
TRBJ2-2 19 TRBD2 few TRBV5-1 CASSLFQLAGARNTGELFF TGCGCCAGCAGCTTATTCCAACTAGCGGGGGCCCGGAACACCGGGGAGCTGTTTTTT
TRBJ2-1 15 TRBD2 few TRBV25-1 CASSEGGVGLNEQFF TGTGCCAGCAGTGAAGGGGGGGTAGGGCTCAATGAGCAGTTCTTC
TRBJ2-7 13 - many TRBV6-1 CASGGLISYEQYF TGTGCCAGCGGGGGACTTATCTCCTACGAGCAGTACTTC
TRBJ2-1 13 - many TRBV20-1 CSAREGLYNEQFF TGCAGTGCTAGAGAAGGCCTCTACAATGAGCAGTTCTTC
TRBJ2-7 16 TRBD2 - TRBV7-2 CASSSGLAGGLNEQYF TGTGCCAGCAGCTCGGGACTAGCGGGGGGGCTAAACGAGCAGTACTTC
TRBJ2-7 15 TRBD2 many TRBV11-2 CASSTMGLAGSKQYF TGTGCCAGCAGCACCATGGGACTAGCGGGAAGTAAGCAGTACTTC
TRBJ1-1 11 - many TRBV29-1 CSVEVNTEAFF TGCAGCGTTGAAGTCAACACTGAAGCTTTCTTT
TRBJ2-3 17 - many TRBV6-2/TRBV6-3 CASSYSKDYYFTDTQYF TGTGCCAGCAGTTACAGTAAGGACTACTATTTCACAGATACGCAGTATTTT
TRBJ1-3 18 TRBD1 few TRBV28 CASSSNAGTGVFGNTIYF TGTGCCAGCAGCTCGAACGCCGGGACAGGGGTTTTTGGAAACACCATATATTTT
TRBJ2-2 13 TRBD2 - TRBV6-2/TRBV6-3 CASRTSNSGELFF TGTGCCAGCCGGACTAGTAACTCCGGGGAGCTGTTTTTT
TRBJ1-3 12 - - TRBV29-1 CSEKERGNTIYF TGCAGCGAGAAGGAAAGAGGAAACACCATATATTTT
TRBJ2-5 14 - many TRBV6-6 CASSYSLALETQYF TGTGCCAGCAGTTACTCGCTAGCCTTAGAGACCCAGTACTTC